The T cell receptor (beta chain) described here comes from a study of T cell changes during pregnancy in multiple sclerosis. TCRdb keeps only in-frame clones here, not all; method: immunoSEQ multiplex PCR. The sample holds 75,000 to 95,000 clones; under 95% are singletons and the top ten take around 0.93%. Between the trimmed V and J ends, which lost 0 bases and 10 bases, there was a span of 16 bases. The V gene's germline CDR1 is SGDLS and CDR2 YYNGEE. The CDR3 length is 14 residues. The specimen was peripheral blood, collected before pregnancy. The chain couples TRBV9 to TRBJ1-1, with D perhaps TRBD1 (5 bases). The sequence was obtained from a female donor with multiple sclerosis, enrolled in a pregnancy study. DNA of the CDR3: TGTGCCAGCAGCGTAGGCAGGGCCCGGTCCGGAGCTTTCTTT. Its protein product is CASSVGRARSGAFF.